A single sample gave rise to the 27 T cell receptor beta chains below, sequenced in a study of CD8 T cells in Susac syndrome. cDNA came from approximately 0.5 to 1 ug RNA primed by random hexamers. MiXCR, applied by TCRdb to the immunoSEQ multiplex PCR reads, yields one record per CDR3 protein. Of approximately 160,000 distinct CDR3 sequences detected, around 96% appear once; the ten largest clones hold around 0.12%. What was sequenced was CD4+ T cells from PBMCs. The receptors were gathered from a human donor with Susac syndrome.

The chain combines TRBV4-1 with TRBJ1-1; D unclear. Germline-derived CDR1 and CDR2 are MGHRA and YSYEKL. Trimming shortened V by 3 bases and J by 0 bases, and 8 bases separated the two germline ends. This CDR3 has 14 amino acids. Here the CDR3 DNA reads TGCGCCAGCAGCCATCCCGCAGTGAACACTGAAGCTTTCTTT. Translated, it gives CASSHPAVNTEAFF.

This clonotype has just one count. This chain links TRBV20-1 with TRBJ2-7, with 12 bases matching TRBD2. Germline CDR1 and CDR2: DFQATT and SNEGSKA (reference sequence). The CDR3 runs 13 residues. After removal of 7 bases from V and 3 bases from J, the junction contained 4 bases not matched to a gene. CDR3 loop: CSVATSGSYEQYF. The CDR3 DNA sequence: TGCAGTGTCGCGACTAGCGGGAGCTACGAGCAGTACTTC.

The V and J genes are TRBV12-3 or TRBV12-4 and TRBJ2-1; D could derive from TRBD1 or TRBD2 (6 bases each). CDR3 length: 14 amino acids. Trimming shortened V by 5 bases and J by 6 bases, and 14 bases separated the two germline ends. The CDR3: CASSPRGGGNEQFF. In DNA, the CDR3 is TGTGCCAGCAGTCCCCGAGGAGGGGGCAATGAGCAGTTCTTC.

This sequence joins TRBV6-2 or TRBV6-3 and TRBJ2-5; D is unclear. The CDR3 is 15 amino acids. From germline, CDR1 is MNHEY and CDR2 SVGEGT. Trimming took 7 bases from V and 2 from J, leaving 17 bases between them. The CDR3 region has the DNA TGTGCCAGCAACAATATCCAGAGAGGACAAGAGACCCAGTACTTC. It is translated as CASNNIQRGQETQYF.

This CDR3 reads CATSRGSRPEQYF. As DNA, the CDR3 is TGTGCCACCAGCAGGGGCTCGAGGCCCGAGCAGTACTTC. The chain has TRBV15 and TRBJ2-7; D is uncertain. V was cut by 3 bases and J by 6 bases, with 12 bases left in between. The length of the CDR3 is 13 residues. Germline CDR1 and CDR2: LNHNV and YYDKDF (reference sequence).

The chain links TRBV28 to TRBJ2-4; 9 bases map to TRBD2. The CDR3 contains 15 residues. The V and J ends lost 5 bases and 6 bases, in that order; junction bases with no gene match: 8. Germline values: CDR1 MDHEN, CDR2 SYDVKM. The CDR3, as DNA: TGTGCCAGCAGTGTGACTAGCGGATTCCTAAACATTCAGTACTTC. Encoded protein: CASSVTSGFLNIQYF.

The chain employs TRBV6-1 and TRBJ2-1; 15 bases map to TRBD2. After removal of 4 bases from V and 8 bases from J, the junction contained 12 bases not matched to a gene. CDR1 and CDR2 (germline): MNHNS, SASEGT. This CDR3 is built from 18 residues. In DNA, the CDR3 is TGTGCCAGCAGTGTCGGACTAGCGGGAGGGACACGTCGAGATGAGCAGTTCTTC. Translated: CASSVGLAGGTRRDEQFF.

CDR3 residues: CASSEGGGNTEAFF. In DNA, the CDR3 is TGTGCCAGCAGTGAAGGCGGGGGAAACACTGAAGCTTTCTTT. V and J are TRBV2 and TRBJ1-1, with a possible D match to TRBD1 (5 bases). CDR3 length: 14 amino acids. V gave up 1 base and J gave up 2 bases, with 8 bases separating them. CDR1 SNHLY and CDR2 FYNNEI come from the germline V gene.

V is TRBV19 and J is TRBJ1-6; perhaps TRBD1 as D (5 bases). The CDR3 sequence is 12 residues long. V was cut by 6 bases and J by 9 bases, with 9 bases left in between. The germline V gene encodes CDR1 LNHDA and CDR2 SQIVND (reference sequence). As DNA, the CDR3 is TGTGCCAGTAGCGACAGACGTTCACCCCTCCACTTT. Its protein product is CASSDRRSPLHF.

V gene TRBV28 combines with J gene TRBJ1-2; D uncertain. V shed 1 base and J shed 6 bases, with 6 bases lying between them. Germline V lookup: CDR1 MDHEN, CDR2 SYDVKM. CDR3 length: 12 residues. Here the CDR3 reads CASSLLSNGYTF. CDR3 bases: TGTGCCAGCAGTTTATTATCGAATGGCTACACCTTC.

The gene calls are TRBV6-2 or TRBV6-3 and TRBJ2-2; D is uncertain. Trimming left V 10 bases short and J 1 base short, with 10 bases between. This CDR3 has 13 amino acids. The germline V gene has CDR1 MNHEY and CDR2 SVGEGT. In DNA form, the CDR3 reads TGTGCCACCCATCTCAGGAACACCGGGGAGCTGTTTTTT. Protein: CATHLRNTGELFF.

The chain employs TRBV4-1 and TRBJ2-1; perhaps TRBD1 as D (6 bases). V was clipped by 3 bases and J by 2 bases, with 14 bases between them. Germline V CDR1 and CDR2: MGHRA, YSYEKL. The CDR3 sequence is 16 residues long. The CDR3 sequence is CASSHRDTTPYNEQFF. The DNA of the CDR3 is TGCGCCAGCAGCCATAGGGACACGACCCCCTACAATGAGCAGTTCTTC.

This chain uses TRBV2 with TRBJ2-5, with D tentatively TRBD2 (7 bases). The CDR3 is made up of 13 amino acids. V was cut by 4 bases and J by 4 bases, with 10 bases left in between. Germline V gives CDR1 SNHLY, CDR2 FYNNEI. The CDR3 DNA sequence: TGTGCCAGCAGTGCGGGGGGCCCAGAGACCCAGTACTTC. Its protein product is CASSAGGPETQYF.

The rearrangement links TRBV6-2 or TRBV6-3 to TRBJ2-1; D is undetermined. Germline CDR1 reads MNHEY; CDR2 reads SVGEGT. The CDR3 extends over 13 amino acids. The V end was cut by 0 bases, the J end by 7 bases, with 7 bases between. Here the CDR3 DNA reads TGTGCCAGCAGTTACTCCTTGGAGAATGAGCAGTTCTTC. Translating gives CASSYSLENEQFF.

The chain is built from TRBV4-3 and TRBJ2-1; D might be TRBD2 (5 bases). This CDR3 has 18 amino acids. CDR1 and CDR2 (germline): LGHNA, YSLEER. The ends were cut back, 1 base at V and 1 base at J, with 17 bases in the middle. The CDR3 sequence is CASSQVFSSGRSYNEQFF. DNA of the CDR3: TGCGCCAGCAGCCAAGTCTTCTCCAGCGGACGTTCCTACAATGAGCAGTTCTTC.

The V and J genes are TRBV7-8 and TRBJ1-1; D uncertain. Germline CDR1 reads SGHVS; CDR2 reads FQNEAQ. The CDR3 contains 13 residues. The V and J ends lost 1 base and 5 bases respectively, with 8 bases between them. This CDR3 reads CASSLGIRTEAFF. CDR3 DNA: TGTGCCAGCAGCTTAGGGATTCGGACTGAAGCTTTCTTT.

In this sample, this clonotype turned up once. This sequence joins TRBV3-1 and TRBJ1-5, with TRBD1 matching 7 bases. This CDR3 is 14 amino acids long. CDR1 is LGHDT, CDR2 YNNKEL, per germline (reference sequence). V dropped 5 bases and J dropped 6; count of bases not matched to a gene: 7. The CDR3 loop is CASSYGQAGQPQHF. The CDR3 nucleotides read TGTGCCAGCAGCTACGGACAGGCGGGTCAGCCCCAGCATTTT.

Only one count was recorded for this clonotype. The rearrangement joins TRBV6-6 to TRBJ2-1; the D gene is possibly TRBD1 (6 bases). The germline V and J ends were trimmed by 2 bases and 8 bases, with 19 bases remaining between them. Per germline, CDR1 MNHNY and CDR2 SVGAGI (reference sequence). This CDR3 comprises 16 residues. The DNA of the CDR3 is TGTGCCAGCAGTTACGGTGGGACAAGGGCCACACATGAGCAGTTCTTC. This translates into CASSYGGTRATHEQFF.

J is TRBJ2-1 and V is TRBV9; D is undetermined. Germline CDR1 and CDR2: SGDLS and YYNGEE. V lost 2 bases to trimming and J lost 7 bases, with 16 bases between them. The CDR3 sequence is 15 residues long. The CDR3 protein is CASSVAADPRNEQFF. The CDR3 DNA follows: TGTGCCAGCAGCGTGGCGGCAGACCCGAGGAATGAGCAGTTCTTC. Full variable domain (rest looked up from reference TRBV9 and TRBJ2-1): DSGVTQTPKHLITATGQRVTLRCSPRSGDLSVYWYQQSLDQGLQFLIQYYNGEERAKGNILERFSAQQFPDLHSELNLSSLELGDSALYFCASSVAADPRNEQFFGPGTRLTVL.

The chain links TRBV12-3 or TRBV12-4 to TRBJ2-3; 8 bases agree with TRBD1. The CDR3 runs to 14 residues. V gave up 7 bases and J gave up 3 bases; unmatched junction bases: 6. The CDR3 coding sequence is TGTGCCAGCACGGACAGGGTAGGGACAGATACGCAGTATTTT. Translation gives CASTDRVGTDTQYF.

The rearrangement links TRBV2 to TRBJ2-3, with TRBD1 matching over 9 bases. The CDR3 has 14 amino acids. The J segment lost 4 bases and the V segment lost 7 bases, leaving 6 bases of the junction unmatched. Germline V CDR1 and CDR2: SNHLY, FYNNEI. The CDR3 region is CASTVDRGADTQYF. DNA of the CDR3: TGTGCCAGCACGGTGGACAGGGGCGCAGATACGCAGTATTTT.

The J gene is TRBJ1-1, the V gene TRBV29-1; D ambiguous. This CDR3 has 12 amino acids. The ends were cut back, 4 bases at V and 1 base at J, with 7 bases in the middle. From germline, CDR1 is SQVTM and CDR2 ANQGSEA. CDR3 DNA: TGCAGCGTTGCGAGGGAGAACACTGAAGCTTTCTTT. The encoded protein is CSVARENTEAFF. The variable domain in full, with the rest retrieved from reference TRBV29-1 and TRBJ1-1, is SAVISQKPSRDICQRGTSLTIQCQVDSQVTMMFWYRQQPGQSLTLIATANQGSEATYESGFVIDKFPISRPNLTFSTLTVSNMSPEDSSIYLCSVARENTEAFFGQGTRLTVV.

The chain links TRBV4-2 to TRBJ2-5, with D possibly being TRBD1 (6 bases). Germline V lookup: CDR1 LGHNA, CDR2 YNFKEQ. The CDR3 sequence is 15 residues long. With 1 base removed from V and 3 bases from J, the gap between germline ends came to 12 bases. CDR3 DNA sequence: TGTGCCAGCAGCCAAGCAGACCACAGGGAAGAGACCCAGTACTTC. This gives the protein CASSQADHREETQYF.

V usage is TRBV20-1 and J usage is TRBJ2-7; TRBD2 agrees at 8 bases. V shed 0 bases, J shed 3 bases, and the junction held 10 bases outside the gene matches. This CDR3 is 16 amino acids long. Germline lookup yields CDR1 DFQATT and CDR2 SNEGSKA (reference sequence). CDR3 nucleotide sequence: TGCAGTGCTAGAGATGTATGGAGCGGGAGTATCTACGAGCAGTACTTC. This codes for CSARDVWSGSIYEQYF.

The genes are TRBV20-1 and TRBJ2-5; 12 bases map to TRBD2. The CDR3 covers 14 residues. V shed 2 bases, J shed 3 bases, and the junction held 1 base outside the gene matches. The germline V gene encodes CDR1 DFQATT and CDR2 SNEGSKA (reference sequence). CDR3 nucleotide sequence: TGCAGTGCTAGACGGACTAGCGGGAAAGAGACCCAGTACTTC. Translation gives CSARRTSGKETQYF.

The chain has TRBV6-6 and TRBJ1-5; 8 nucleotides match TRBD1. The germline CDR1 and CDR2 sequences are MNHNY and SVGAGI (reference sequence). The ends lost 2 bases at V and 7 bases at J; junction bases unmatched: 4. This CDR3 has 14 amino acids. The CDR3 region is CASSYQGAEQPQHF. The CDR3 coding sequence is TGTGCCAGCAGTTACCAGGGGGCGGAGCAGCCCCAGCATTTT.

The rearrangement joins TRBV30 to TRBJ2-5; D gene unclear. CDR1 GTSNPN and CDR2 SVGIG come from the germline V gene (reference sequence). Trimming cost V 2 bases and J 5 bases, with 9 bases left between them. The CDR3 length is 12 residues. The CDR3 spells CAWSLGQETQYF. CDR3 DNA sequence: TGTGCCTGGAGTTTAGGGCAGGAGACCCAGTACTTC.